These 29 T cell receptor beta chains were sequenced from one sample in a study of blood T cell repertoires in COVID-19. Sequencing used immunoSEQ multiplex PCR; TCRdb keeps in-frame clones, though not all of them. The data contain approximately 110,000 clones, roughly 88% of them singletons. Sequencing was done on a sample of peripheral blood. The source of these receptors is a woman older than 75 with active or convalescent COVID-19.

J is TRBJ1-4 and V is TRBV3-1 (or the pseudogene TRBV3-2); D call uncertain. The ends were cut back, 2 bases at V and 2 bases at J, with 6 bases in the middle. In germline, CDR1 is LGHDT, CDR2 YNNKEL (reference sequence). CDR3 length equals 14 residues. This CDR3 is CASSQPPTNEKLFF. DNA for the CDR3: TGTGCCAGCAGCCAACCTCCGACTAATGAAAAACTGTTTTTT.

This clone appeared once. The rearrangement joins TRBV4-2 to TRBJ1-6, with D maybe TRBD1 (6 bases). This CDR3 has 16 residues. Germline lookup yields CDR1 LGHNA and CDR2 YNFKEQ. Trimming took off 0 bases at V and 7 bases at J, with 13 bases between the two ends. The CDR3 is CASSQDSTGLNSPLHF. In DNA, the CDR3 is TGTGCCAGCAGCCAAGATAGTACAGGGCTGAATTCACCCCTCCACTTT.

This sequence joins TRBV4-1 and TRBJ2-1; TRBD2 matches 11 bases. Per the germline V gene, CDR1 is MGHRA and CDR2 is YSYEKL. After removal of 0 bases from V and 10 bases from J, the junction contained 8 bases not matched to a gene. There are 16 residues in the CDR3. CDR3 amino acids: CASSQDGRASGREQFF. CDR3 DNA sequence: TGCGCCAGCAGCCAAGATGGGCGAGCTAGCGGGAGGGAGCAGTTCTTC.

The sample holds a few counts of this clone. The gene calls are TRBV7-6 and TRBJ2-1; 9 bases line up with TRBD1. Per germline, CDR1 SGHVS and CDR2 FNYEAQ. The CDR3 has 16 amino acids. V shed 7 bases, J shed 4 bases, and the junction held 11 bases outside the gene matches. The CDR3 DNA sequence: TGTGCCAGCACCCCAATCTCGACAGGGGGATACAATGAGCAGTTCTTC. Encoded protein: CASTPISTGGYNEQFF.

The chain carries TRBV7-9 and TRBJ2-3; 7 positions match TRBD2. The CDR3 extends over 14 amino acids. CDR1 and CDR2 from the germline V gene are SEHNR and FQNEAQ (reference sequence). Trimming took 5 bases from V and 6 from J; bases not matched to a gene: 8. This CDR3 is CASSAAGGSDTQYF. CDR3 sequence (DNA): TGTGCCAGCAGCGCCGCTGGCGGGAGTGATACGCAGTATTTT.

About this clone itself: The same CDR3 also results from other DNA sequences found in this sample. The V call is TRBV7-9, the J call TRBJ2-1; tentative D call: TRBD1 (6 bases). The CDR3 contains 13 residues. Germline V lookup: CDR1 SEHNR, CDR2 FQNEAQ (reference sequence). V was clipped by 0 bases and J by 8 bases, with 8 bases between them. The CDR3 nucleotides read TGTGCCAGCAGCTTAGCTGGGGGCGATGAGCAGTTCTTC. This sequence encodes CASSLAGGDEQFF.

The chain carries TRBV6-4 and TRBJ2-7; 12 bases agree with TRBD2. The V and J ends lost 6 bases and 3 bases, in that order; junction bases with no gene match: 9. The germline gives CDR1 MRHNA, CDR2 SNTAGT. The CDR3 runs 16 residues. CDR3 protein: CASSQTGLAGCYEQYF. As DNA, the CDR3 is TGTGCCAGCAGCCAAACTGGACTAGCGGGATGCTACGAGCAGTACTTC.

The rearrangement uses TRBV10-1 and TRBJ1-3; D uncertain. V was trimmed by 4 bases and J by 0 bases, leaving 4 bases between them. This CDR3 comprises 13 residues. In germline, CDR1 is WNHNN, CDR2 SYGVQD (reference sequence). The CDR3: CASSGGSGNTIYF. The CDR3 DNA is TGCGCCAGCAGTGGAGGCTCTGGAAACACCATATATTTT.

There are a few counts of this clone. CDR3 region: CASSLVTTAEKLFF. The CDR3 nucleotides read TGTGCCAGCAGCTTAGTCACTACGGCAGAAAAACTGTTTTTT. V gene TRBV7-8 combines with J gene TRBJ1-4; unclear D gene. Germline CDR1 SGHVS, CDR2 FQNEAQ. Trimming stripped 1 base from V and 8 bases from J, with 11 bases between. The CDR3 is 14 residues long.

V gene TRBV4-1 combines with J gene TRBJ2-1; 9 bases fit TRBD2. Germline values: CDR1 MGHRA, CDR2 YSYEKL. CDR3 length: 17 amino acids. Trimming at V came to 0 bases and at J to 6 bases, leaving 9 bases not matched to a gene. CDR3 nucleotide sequence: TGCGCCAGCAGCCAAGATCGGGCGGGAGGGCCTTCCAATGAGCAGTTCTTC. Translation gives CASSQDRAGGPSNEQFF.

The genes are TRBV30 and TRBJ2-7; the match to TRBD2 covers 8 bases. Trimming cost V 3 bases and J 9 bases; bases outside gene matches: 7. The CDR3 loop spans 12 amino acids. Looked up from germline, CDR1 is GTSNPN and CDR2 is SVGIG (reference sequence). CDR3 residues: CAWRGSGNAQYF. CDR3 in DNA: TGTGCCTGGAGGGGTAGCGGGAACGCGCAGTACTTC.

The V gene is TRBV7-9, the J gene TRBJ1-6; maybe TRBD1 (6 bases). The germline CDR1 and CDR2 sequences are SEHNR and FQNEAQ (reference sequence). The CDR3 totals 14 residues. Deletions cut 2 bases from V and 10 bases from J, with 12 bases between. In DNA, the CDR3 is TGTGCCAGCAGCTTAAGTGGGAGGGGGTCACCCCTCCACTTT. Protein sequence: CASSLSGRGSPLHF.

The V and J genes are TRBV10-3 and TRBJ2-7; 10 nucleotides line up with TRBD2. Unmatched junction bases numbered 17, after V lost 5 bases and J lost 7 bases. This CDR3 contains 17 residues. Germline V CDR1 and CDR2: ENHRY, SYGVKD. The CDR3 DNA follows: TGTGCCATCAGTTCGGCGGCGGCTAGCGGGAGACTTAGGGAGCAGTACTTC. Protein sequence: CAISSAAASGRLREQYF.

This clone was seen a single time. This rearrangement joins TRBV3-1 (or the pseudogene TRBV3-2) to TRBJ2-7; 12 positions match TRBD2. Germline CDR1 is LGHDT and CDR2 is YNNKEL (reference sequence). Unmatched junction bases numbered 8, after V lost 8 bases and J lost 6 bases. The CDR3 totals 14 residues. The CDR3 sequence is CASRLAGVIGEQYF. CDR3 nucleotide sequence: TGTGCCAGCCGACTAGCGGGAGTAATCGGCGAGCAGTACTTC.

The J gene is TRBJ1-4, the V gene TRBV18; TRBD1 agrees at 7 bases. Trimming cost V 3 bases and J 3 bases; bases outside gene matches: 10. Germline V lookup: CDR1 KGHSH, CDR2 LQKENI. This CDR3 has 17 residues. CDR3 residues: CASSPRTPGQSNEKLFF. The CDR3 DNA follows: TGTGCCAGCTCACCTCGGACCCCGGGACAGTCTAATGAAAAACTGTTTTTT.

This chain links TRBV2 with TRBJ2-7; TRBD1 agrees at 9 bases. This CDR3 spans 13 amino acids. V was pared by 10 bases and J by 4 bases, with 8 bases of the junction left unmatched. Germline loops: CDR1 SNHLY, CDR2 FYNNEI. In DNA form, the CDR3 reads TGTGCCAACCGACAGGGGGTACAATACGAGCAGTACTTC. Amino acids: CANRQGVQYEQYF.

This clone is a singleton in its sample. This chain joins TRBV13 and TRBJ2-7; D is perhaps TRBD2 (5 bases). This CDR3 region has 15 residues. Trimming stripped 2 bases from V and 2 bases from J, with 13 bases between. Germline CDR1 and CDR2: PRHDT and FYEKMQ (reference sequence). The CDR3 DNA reads TGTGCCAGCAGCTTACGAACGGAGGCGGCCTACGAGCAGTACTTC. Its protein product is CASSLRTEAAYEQYF.

The chain uses TRBV7-9 and TRBJ2-7; a possible D gene is TRBD1 (6 bases). From germline, CDR1 is SEHNR and CDR2 FQNEAQ (reference sequence). Trimming removed 5 bases from V and 0 bases from J, with 20 bases in between. The CDR3 totals 17 residues. The CDR3, as DNA: TGTGCCAGCAGCCCGGACAGAGGGACCCCCTTCTCCTACGAGCAGTACTTC. Residues: CASSPDRGTPFSYEQYF.

The chain links TRBV18 to TRBJ1-1, with 10 nucleotides matching TRBD1. The trim removed 3 bases at V and 3 bases at J, leaving 4 bases unmatched. This CDR3 is built from 15 residues. Germline CDR1 and CDR2: KGHSH and LQKENI. In DNA form, the CDR3 reads TGTGCCAGCTCACCGTCGACAGGGGGCGACACTGAAGCTTTCTTT. Translation: CASSPSTGGDTEAFF.

The chain links TRBV27 to TRBJ1-2; 8 bases align to TRBD1. This CDR3 contains 13 residues. V lost 4 bases and J lost 12; bases outside the gene matches: 10. Germline CDR1 MNHEY, CDR2 SMNVEV (reference sequence). This CDR3 reads CASSSDRDGEHTF. Written as DNA, the CDR3 is TGTGCCAGCAGTTCGGACAGGGATGGGGAGCACACCTTC.

This clone appeared a few times. This chain uses TRBV11-2 with TRBJ1-2; a possible D gene is TRBD1 (5 bases). CDR3 length: 14 amino acids. The germline CDR1 and CDR2 sequences are SGHAT and FQNNGV. V was shortened by 4 bases and J by 7 bases, with 16 bases between the two germline ends. The CDR3 loop reads CASSYFRGSAGYTF. The CDR3, as DNA: TGTGCCAGCAGCTATTTTAGGGGTTCGGCTGGCTACACCTTC.

This chain connects TRBV10-3 to TRBJ2-1; the D is unclear. The CDR3 has 11 residues. V was shortened by 7 bases and J by 6 bases, with 7 bases between the two germline ends. Germline V gives CDR1 ENHRY, CDR2 SYGVKD. In DNA form, the CDR3 reads TGTGCCATCACTAGGTTCAATGAGCAGTTCTTC. The encoded protein is CAITRFNEQFF.

The count of this clone is one. The gene calls are TRBV5-1 and TRBJ2-7; D may be TRBD2 (5 bases). The CDR3 runs to 13 residues. V was clipped by 0 bases and J by 3 bases, with 7 bases between them. The V gene's germline CDR1 is SGHRS and CDR2 YFSETQ. The CDR3 DNA reads as TGCGCCAGCAGCTTGGGCGGGTACTACGAGCAGTACTTC. Protein product: CASSLGGYYEQYF.

The J gene is TRBJ1-1, the V gene TRBV30; 7 nucleotides line up with TRBD1. Germline trimming cut 0 bases from V and 4 bases from J; bases unmatched to any gene: 14. Germline V CDR1 and CDR2: GTSNPN, SVGIG (reference sequence). The CDR3 is made up of 17 amino acids. The CDR3 region is CAWSVLWGQGDGTEAFF. As DNA, the CDR3 is TGTGCCTGGAGTGTACTATGGGGGCAGGGGGATGGCACTGAAGCTTTCTTT.

This clone was observed a handful of times. The chain uses TRBV9 and TRBJ2-7; D is uncertain. Germline lookup yields CDR1 SGDLS and CDR2 YYNGEE. The CDR3 has 15 amino acids. The V gene lost 2 bases and the J gene lost 5 bases, with 17 bases spanning the gap. The CDR3 is CASSVGRPIWDEQYF. The CDR3 nucleotides are TGTGCCAGCAGCGTGGGCAGGCCGATCTGGGACGAGCAGTACTTC.

The gene calls are TRBV7-8 and TRBJ2-1; TRBD2 matches 13 bases. Unmatched junction bases numbered 9, after V lost 5 bases and J lost 8 bases. The CDR3 sequence is 16 residues long. Germline CDR1 is SGHVS and CDR2 is FQNEAQ. DNA of the CDR3: TGTGCCAGCAGCGCCCCACTAGCGGGAGGGCCGGATGAGCAGTTCTTC. It yields the protein CASSAPLAGGPDEQFF.

The V and J genes are TRBV11-2 and TRBJ2-1; TRBD2 matches at 12 bases. V shed 5 bases, J shed 4 bases, and the junction held 3 bases outside the gene matches. The CDR3 length is 15 residues. Germline-derived CDR1 and CDR2 are SGHAT and FQNNGV. CDR3 nucleotides: TGTGCCAGCAGCACGACTAGCGGGGGATACAATGAGCAGTTCTTC. Protein sequence: CASSTTSGGYNEQFF.

The chain carries TRBV9 and TRBJ2-7, with 7 bases fitting TRBD2. Germline V gene sequence: CDR1 SGDLS, CDR2 YYNGEE. V lost 4 bases and J lost 7; bases outside the gene matches: 5. This CDR3 is 12 amino acids long. Here the CDR3 DNA reads TGTGCCAGCAGCTCCGGACTAGATGAGCAGTACTTC. Its protein product is CASSSGLDEQYF.

This chain uses TRBV28 with TRBJ2-7, with D possibly matching TRBD2 (6 bases). CDR1 and CDR2 from the germline V gene are MDHEN and SYDVKM. Trimming cost V 6 bases and J 6 bases, with 18 bases left between them. CDR3 length: 14 amino acids. The CDR3, as DNA: TGTGCCAGCAGAGCCGCGGGACGGCTTATCGAGCAGTACTTC. Encoded protein: CASRAAGRLIEQYF.